This passage covers 23 T cell receptor beta chains from one sample sequenced in a study of cytomegalovirus exposure and HLA in healthy donors. The primer mix had 60 Vbeta and 13 Jbeta primers. TCRdb's table, derived via immunoSEQ multiplex PCR, lists solely in-frame clones and lacks some. The sample has 150,000 to 200,000 clones, around 81% seen once. Sequenced sample: PBMCs. All receptors come from a young woman in good health and CMV-seropositive.

This clone was picked up one time. This rearrangement joins TRBV9 to TRBJ2-5, with a possible D match to TRBD2 (5 bases). CDR1 SGDLS and CDR2 YYNGEE come from the germline V gene. This CDR3 spans 17 amino acids. The V end lost 3 bases, the J end lost 2 bases, and 20 bases lay between the germline ends. CDR3 sequence (DNA): TGTGCCAGCAGCGGTCCTCTCCCAGCGGAGACTCAAGAGACCCAGTACTTC. The encoded protein is CASSGPLPAETQETQYF.

Of note for this clone: A read error is likely, as this CDR3 ends without the conserved phenylalanine or tryptophan. This CDR3 is CASSPPDRGFSGYTL. The CDR3 region has the DNA TGTGCCAGCAGCCCTCCTGACAGGGGTTTCTCTGGCTACACCCTC. The chain combines TRBV6-5 with TRBJ1-2; 8 bases are a match to TRBD1. V was clipped by 6 bases and J by 7 bases; unmatched bases: 13. Germline V gene lookup returns CDR1 MNHEY and CDR2 SVGAGI. The CDR3 totals 15 residues.

The genes are TRBV30 and TRBJ1-4; possibly TRBD1 for D (5 bases). The CDR3 runs 14 residues. Germline loops: CDR1 GTSNPN, CDR2 SVGIG (reference sequence). V lost 0 bases to trimming and J lost 7 bases, with 12 bases between them. CDR3 amino acids: CAWSVPGSGEKLFF. The DNA for the CDR3 is TGTGCCTGGAGTGTACCAGGGTCGGGTGAAAAACTGTTTTTT.

CDR3 amino acids: CASSIPTENSPLHF. The CDR3 DNA reads TGTGCCAGTAGTATTCCGACGGAGAATTCACCCCTCCACTTT. The rearrangement joins TRBV19 to TRBJ1-6; no firm D call. Trimming removed 3 bases at V and 7 bases at J, with 10 bases between. This CDR3 is 14 amino acids long. The germline gives CDR1 LNHDA, CDR2 SQIVND (reference sequence).

The rearrangement uses TRBV6-6 and TRBJ2-1; 14 bases agree with TRBD2. The V gene end was trimmed by 4 bases and the J gene end by 6 bases; junction bases not matched to a gene: 2. CDR3 length: 15 residues. Germline CDR1 MNHNY, CDR2 SVGAGI (reference sequence). DNA of the CDR3: TGTGCCAGCAGTTCGACTAGCGGGGGGGTCAATGAGCAGTTCTTC. Its translation is CASSSTSGGVNEQFF.

V usage is TRBV15 and J usage is TRBJ1-2; tentatively, D is TRBD1 (5 bases). CDR3 size: 13 residues. Between the trimmed V and J ends, which lost 3 bases and 3 bases, there was a span of 8 bases. Germline-derived CDR1 and CDR2 are LNHNV and YYDKDF (reference sequence). This CDR3 reads CATSSTRDYGYTF. The CDR3 nucleotides read TGTGCCACCAGCAGTACCAGGGACTATGGCTACACCTTC.

V gene TRBV6-4 combines with J gene TRBJ2-7, with TRBD1 matching over 8 bases. The germline gives CDR1 MRHNA, CDR2 SNTAGT. CDR3 length: 14 residues. V was clipped by 6 bases and J by 4 bases; unmatched bases: 8. The DNA for the CDR3 is TGTGCCAGCAGGTTCAGGGGGCGCGCGTACGAGCAGTACGTC. Encoded protein: CASRFRGRAYEQYV.

The chain has TRBV6-6 and TRBJ2-7, with TRBD2 matching over 13 bases. After removal of 6 bases from V and 4 bases from J, the junction contained 6 bases not matched to a gene. Germline V gene lookup returns CDR1 MNHNY and CDR2 SVGAGI (reference sequence). The CDR3 length is 15 residues. The CDR3 DNA reads TGTGCCAGCAGACCGACTAGCGGGGGGCTATACGAGCAGTACTTC. Protein sequence: CASRPTSGGLYEQYF.

This chain uses TRBV29-1 with TRBJ2-1, with TRBD2 matching over 8 bases. This CDR3 has 14 amino acids. V lost 3 bases to trimming and J lost 9 bases; unmatched junction nucleotides: 10. Germline assignment: CDR1 SQVTM and CDR2 ANQGSEA. CDR3 nucleotides: TGCAGCGTTGACAGACCGGGACTAGGGGGTGAGCAGTTCTTC. Translation: CSVDRPGLGGEQFF.

The sample holds a few counts of this clone. Mismatch with germline at one junction end may stem from a read error. V and J are TRBV2 and TRBJ2-6; TRBD2 is a possible D gene (6 bases). There are 15 residues in the CDR3. Germline lookup yields CDR1 SNHLY and CDR2 FYNNEI. This CDR3 is CASSEEGPGANGLTF. The CDR3 coding sequence is TGTGCCAGCAGTGAGGAGGGTCCTGGGGCCAACGGCCTGACTTTC.

V usage is TRBV6-1 and J usage is TRBJ2-2; 7 bases match TRBD1. The J segment lost 4 bases and the V segment lost 7 bases, leaving 9 bases of the junction unmatched. Per the germline V gene, CDR1 is MNHNS and CDR2 is SASEGT. This CDR3 comprises 15 residues. CDR3 bases: TGTGCCAGCATCCAGAACAGGGGCCCCACCGGGGAGCTGTTTTTT. This gives the protein CASIQNRGPTGELFF.

The chain recombines TRBV6-1 with TRBJ1-2, with D unresolved. This CDR3 contains 10 residues. The germline V and J ends were trimmed by 8 bases and 8 bases, with 9 bases remaining between them. Germline V lookup: CDR1 MNHNS, CDR2 SASEGT. This CDR3 is CASRERGYTF. CDR3 DNA: TGTGCCAGCCGAGAACGCGGCTACACCTTC.

This clone was recorded a few times. V usage is TRBV11-2 and J usage is TRBJ1-4, with 7 bases aligning to TRBD1. With V trimmed by 3 bases and J by 4 bases, 5 bases remained unmatched. The CDR3 contains 15 residues. The germline CDR1 and CDR2 sequences are SGHAT and FQNNGV. CDR3 region: CASSFGQEFNEKLFF. CDR3 nucleotides: TGTGCCAGCAGCTTTGGACAGGAGTTTAATGAAAAACTGTTTTTT.

The rearrangement uses TRBV7-2 and TRBJ1-2; TRBD1 aligns across 7 bases. Trimming removed 1 base from V and 0 bases from J; junction bases left unmatched: 8. Germline values: CDR1 SGHTA, CDR2 FQGNSA. The CDR3 totals 17 residues. CDR3 DNA: TGTGCCAGCAGCTTAGATGGGACCAGGGGGGCTAACTATGGCTACACCTTC. Its protein product is CASSLDGTRGANYGYTF.

This rearrangement joins TRBV28 to TRBJ1-2; D possibly corresponds to TRBD1 (5 bases). V was cut by 7 bases and J by 8 bases, with 14 bases left in between. The germline gives CDR1 MDHEN, CDR2 SYDVKM. The CDR3 contains 12 residues. The CDR3 region is CASNPSGKGYTF. The DNA of the CDR3 is TGTGCCAGCAATCCTTCAGGGAAGGGCTACACCTTC.

V gene TRBV5-8 combines with J gene TRBJ1-2; D is uncertain. The CDR3 contains 17 residues. V was shortened by 0 bases and J by 0 bases, with 15 bases between the two germline ends. Germline V gene sequence: CDR1 SGHTS, CDR2 YDEGEE. The CDR3 DNA follows: TGTGCCAGCAGCTTGGTTTCTAGAGGGATAGCTAACTATGGCTACACCTTC. This encodes CASSLVSRGIANYGYTF.

The gene calls are TRBV11-2 and TRBJ2-4; D ambiguous. V dropped 1 base and J dropped 0 bases, with 10 bases sitting between them. This CDR3 region has 16 residues. The germline V gene has CDR1 SGHAT and CDR2 FQNNGV. CDR3 DNA sequence: TGTGCCAGCAGCTTAGTACCCCTACTAGCCAAAAACATTCAGTACTTC. It yields the protein CASSLVPLLAKNIQYF.

Here the CDR3 reads CASSVVGSSTDTQYF. Here the CDR3 DNA reads TGTGCCAGCAGCGTAGTGGGCAGTAGCACAGATACGCAGTATTTT. V and J are TRBV9 and TRBJ2-3, with no clear D. Deletions cut 0 bases from V and 0 bases from J, with 8 bases between. The CDR3 length is 15 residues. CDR1 and CDR2 (germline): SGDLS, YYNGEE. Full variable domain (outside the CDR3, taken from reference TRBV9 and TRBJ2-3): DSGVTQTPKHLITATGQRVTLRCSPRSGDLSVYWYQQSLDQGLQFLIQYYNGEERAKGNILERFSAQQFPDLHSELNLSSLELGDSALYFCASSVVGSSTDTQYFGPGTRLTVL.

This chain links TRBV18 with TRBJ1-2; the D gene is possibly TRBD1 (5 bases). This CDR3 has 13 residues. Germline CDR1 reads KGHSH; CDR2 reads LQKENI. The ends were cut back, 3 bases at V and 7 bases at J, with 12 bases in the middle. The CDR3 region is CASSPDPGIGYTF. DNA for the CDR3: TGTGCCAGCTCACCCGATCCAGGGATTGGCTACACCTTC.

The chain links TRBV10-1 to TRBJ1-2; tentatively, D is TRBD1 (6 bases). Germline assignment: CDR1 WNHNN and CDR2 SYGVQD (reference sequence). The V and J ends lost 2 bases and 5 bases respectively, with 24 bases between them. This CDR3 is 18 amino acids long. CDR3 nucleotides: TGCGCCAGCAGTGAGCCTAGAGGTGCCGGGACAACACTTTATGGCTACACCTTC. This codes for CASSEPRGAGTTLYGYTF.

This sequence joins TRBV10-1 and TRBJ2-5, with D possibly being TRBD1 (6 bases). The CDR3 is 13 residues long. CDR1 and CDR2 (germline): WNHNN, SYGVQD (reference sequence). V lost 6 bases and J 7 bases, leaving 15 bases between the germline ends. The CDR3 loop is CASSEAGVGTQYF. The DNA of the CDR3 is TGCGCCAGCAGCGAGGCAGGGGTCGGGACCCAGTACTTC.

The chain links TRBV10-3 to TRBJ2-7; maybe TRBD2 (5 bases). From germline, CDR1 is ENHRY and CDR2 SYGVKD. The CDR3 runs to 14 residues. V was clipped by 0 bases and J by 5 bases, with 11 bases between them. The CDR3 coding sequence is TGTGCCATCAGTGAGTCGACCGAGGGCAACGAGCAGTACTTC. This gives the protein CAISESTEGNEQYF.

The chain is built from TRBV4-1 and TRBJ2-3; 7 nucleotides align to TRBD2. There are 17 residues in the CDR3. CDR1 is MGHRA and CDR2 is YSYEKL in the germline V gene. Losses at the gene ends were 3 bases for V and 2 bases for J; bases not matched to a gene: 11. As DNA, the CDR3 is TGCGCCAGCAGCCATAAGACGCGTGCGGGGGACACAGATACGCAGTATTTT. It codes for CASSHKTRAGDTDTQYF.